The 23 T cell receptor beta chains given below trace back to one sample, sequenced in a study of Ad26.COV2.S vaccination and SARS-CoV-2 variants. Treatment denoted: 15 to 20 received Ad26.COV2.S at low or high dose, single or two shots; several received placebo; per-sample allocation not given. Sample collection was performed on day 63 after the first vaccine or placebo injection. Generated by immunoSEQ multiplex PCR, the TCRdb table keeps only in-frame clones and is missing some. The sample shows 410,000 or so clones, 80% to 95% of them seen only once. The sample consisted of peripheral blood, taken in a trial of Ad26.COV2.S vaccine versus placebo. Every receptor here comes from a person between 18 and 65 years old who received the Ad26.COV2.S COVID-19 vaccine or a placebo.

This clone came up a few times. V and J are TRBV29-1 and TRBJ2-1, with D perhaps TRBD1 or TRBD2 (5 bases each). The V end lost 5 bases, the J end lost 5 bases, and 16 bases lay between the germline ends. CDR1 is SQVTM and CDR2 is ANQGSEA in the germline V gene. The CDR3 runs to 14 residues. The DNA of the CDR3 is TGCAGCGTTCGCCAGAGGGGCAGCCACAATGAGCAGTTCTTC. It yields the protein CSVRQRGSHNEQFF.

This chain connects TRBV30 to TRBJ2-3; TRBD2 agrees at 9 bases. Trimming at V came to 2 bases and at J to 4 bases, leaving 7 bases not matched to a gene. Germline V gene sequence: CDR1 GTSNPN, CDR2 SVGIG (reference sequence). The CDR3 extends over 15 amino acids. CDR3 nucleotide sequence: TGTGCCTGGAGTCGGATAGCGGGAGAAGCAGATACGCAGTATTTT. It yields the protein CAWSRIAGEADTQYF.

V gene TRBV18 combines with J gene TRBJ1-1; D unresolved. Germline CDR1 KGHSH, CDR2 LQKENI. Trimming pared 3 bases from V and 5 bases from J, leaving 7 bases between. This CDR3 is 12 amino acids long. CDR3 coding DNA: TGTGCCAGCTCACCTGACGGGACTGAAGCTTTCTTT. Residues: CASSPDGTEAFF.

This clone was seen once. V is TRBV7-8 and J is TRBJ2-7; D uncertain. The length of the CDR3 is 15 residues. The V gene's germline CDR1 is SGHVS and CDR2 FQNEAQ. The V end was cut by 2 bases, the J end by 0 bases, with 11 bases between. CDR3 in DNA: TGTGCCAGCAGCTTATTAGGCGAGAGCTCCTACGAGCAGTACTTC. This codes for CASSLLGESSYEQYF.

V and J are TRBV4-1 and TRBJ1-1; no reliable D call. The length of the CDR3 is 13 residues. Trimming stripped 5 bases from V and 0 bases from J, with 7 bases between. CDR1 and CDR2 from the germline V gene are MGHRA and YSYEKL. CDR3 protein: CASSEGMNTEAFF. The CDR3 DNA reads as TGCGCCAGCAGCGAGGGAATGAACACTGAAGCTTTCTTT.

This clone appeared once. The CDR3 DNA is TGTGCCAGCAGCTTGGGGCAGGCCTCCTACGAGCAGTACTTC. Its protein product is CASSLGQASYEQYF. The chain recombines TRBV7-2 with TRBJ2-7; maybe TRBD1 (5 bases). Trimming removed 3 bases at V and 0 bases at J, with 9 bases between. Germline values: CDR1 SGHTA, CDR2 FQGNSA. The CDR3 covers 14 residues.

In DNA, the CDR3 is TGCGCCAGCAGCCAAACTAGCGGCAACTCCTACGAGCAGTACTTC. Amino acids: CASSQTSGNSYEQYF. V gene TRBV5-1 combines with J gene TRBJ2-7, with 8 positions matching TRBD2. The germline CDR1 and CDR2 sequences are SGHRS and YFSETQ. This CDR3 has 15 amino acids. V shed 4 bases and J 0 bases; nucleotides not matched to a gene: 6.

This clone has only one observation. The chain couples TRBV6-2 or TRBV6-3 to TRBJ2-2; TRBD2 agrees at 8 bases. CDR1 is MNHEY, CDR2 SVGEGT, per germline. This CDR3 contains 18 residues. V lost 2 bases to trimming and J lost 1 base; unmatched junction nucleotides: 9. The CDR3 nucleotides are TGTGCCAGCAGTTACCCAACCAGGACTAGCAAGAACACCGGGGAGCTGTTTTTT. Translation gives CASSYPTRTSKNTGELFF.

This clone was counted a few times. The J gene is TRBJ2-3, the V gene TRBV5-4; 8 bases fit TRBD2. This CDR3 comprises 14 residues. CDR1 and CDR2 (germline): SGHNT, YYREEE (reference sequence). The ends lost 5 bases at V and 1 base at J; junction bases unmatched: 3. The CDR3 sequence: CASRSGSRTDTQYF. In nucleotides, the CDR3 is TGTGCCAGCAGAAGCGGGAGCCGCACAGATACGCAGTATTTT.

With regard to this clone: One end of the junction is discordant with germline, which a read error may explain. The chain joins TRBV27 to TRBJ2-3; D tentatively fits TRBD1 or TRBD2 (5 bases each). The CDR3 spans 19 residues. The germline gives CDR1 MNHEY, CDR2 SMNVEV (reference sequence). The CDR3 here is CASSSNNPPRGEGTNTQYF. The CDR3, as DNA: TGTGCCAGCAGTTCGAATAACCCCCCGCGAGGGGAAGGCACAAATACGCAGTATTTT.

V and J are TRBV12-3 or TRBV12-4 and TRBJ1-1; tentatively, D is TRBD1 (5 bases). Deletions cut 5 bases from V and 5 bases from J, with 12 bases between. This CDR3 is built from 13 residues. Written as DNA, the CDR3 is TGTGCCAGCAGTGCCCCGGGGGGAACTGAAGCTTTCTTT. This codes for CASSAPGGTEAFF.

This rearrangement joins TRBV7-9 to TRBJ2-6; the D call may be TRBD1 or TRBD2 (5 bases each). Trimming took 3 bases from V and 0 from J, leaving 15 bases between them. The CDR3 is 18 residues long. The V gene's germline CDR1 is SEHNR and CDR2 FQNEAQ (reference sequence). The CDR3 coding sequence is TGTGCCAGCAGCTTTACGGGACCGCTAAGCTCTGGGGCCAACGTCCTGACTTTC. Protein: CASSFTGPLSSGANVLTF.

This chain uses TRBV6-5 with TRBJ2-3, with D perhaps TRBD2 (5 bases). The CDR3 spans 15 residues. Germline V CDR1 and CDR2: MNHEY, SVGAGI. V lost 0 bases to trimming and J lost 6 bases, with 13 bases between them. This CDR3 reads CASSYSLKRGDTQYF. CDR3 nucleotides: TGTGCCAGCAGTTACTCGCTCAAGCGCGGGGATACGCAGTATTTT.

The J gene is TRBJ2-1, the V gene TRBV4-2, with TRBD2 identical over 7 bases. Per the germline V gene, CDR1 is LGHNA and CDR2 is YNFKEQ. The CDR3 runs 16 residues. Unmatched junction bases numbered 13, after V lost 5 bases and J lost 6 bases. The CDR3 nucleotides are TGTGCCAGCAGCGAAAACCGACTAGCTATTGGCAATGAGCAGTTCTTC. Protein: CASSENRLAIGNEQFF.

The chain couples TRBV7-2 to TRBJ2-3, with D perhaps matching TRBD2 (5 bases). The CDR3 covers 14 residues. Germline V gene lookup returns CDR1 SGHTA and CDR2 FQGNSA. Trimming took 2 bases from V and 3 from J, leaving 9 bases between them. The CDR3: CASSLKADTDTQYF. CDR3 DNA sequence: TGTGCCAGCAGCTTAAAAGCGGATACAGATACGCAGTATTTT.

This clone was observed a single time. The chain's CDR3 is CASSLLIGGTEAFF. In DNA form, the CDR3 reads TGTGCCAGCAGTCTACTAATTGGGGGAACTGAAGCTTTCTTT. The chain couples TRBV28 to TRBJ1-1, with D possibly matching TRBD1 (5 bases). The CDR3 has 14 amino acids. Looked up from germline, CDR1 is MDHEN and CDR2 is SYDVKM. V dropped 5 bases and J dropped 5 bases, with 15 bases sitting between them.

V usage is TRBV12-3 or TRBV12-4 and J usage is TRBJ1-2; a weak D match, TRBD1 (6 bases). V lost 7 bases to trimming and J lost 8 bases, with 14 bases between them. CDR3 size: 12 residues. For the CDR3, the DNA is TGTGCCAGCACCGCGGGACATGTAGGCTACACCTTC. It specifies CASTAGHVGYTF.

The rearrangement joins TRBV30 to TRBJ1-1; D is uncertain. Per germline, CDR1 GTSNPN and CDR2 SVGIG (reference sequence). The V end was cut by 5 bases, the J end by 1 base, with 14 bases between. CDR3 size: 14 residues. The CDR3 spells CAWSHGWKNTEAFF. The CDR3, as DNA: TGTGCCTGGTCCCACGGGTGGAAGAACACTGAAGCTTTCTTT. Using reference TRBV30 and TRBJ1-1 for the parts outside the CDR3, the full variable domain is SQTIHQWPATLVQPVGSPLSLECTVEGTSNPNLYWYRQAAGRGLQLLFYSVGIGQISSEVPQNLSASRPQDRQFILSSKKLLLSDSGFYLCAWSHGWKNTEAFFGQGTRLTVV.

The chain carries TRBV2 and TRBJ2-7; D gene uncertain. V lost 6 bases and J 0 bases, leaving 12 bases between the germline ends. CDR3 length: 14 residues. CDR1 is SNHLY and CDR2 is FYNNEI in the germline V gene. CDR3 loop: CASRYGAYSYEQYF. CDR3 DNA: TGTGCCAGCAGATACGGTGCTTACTCCTACGAGCAGTACTTC.

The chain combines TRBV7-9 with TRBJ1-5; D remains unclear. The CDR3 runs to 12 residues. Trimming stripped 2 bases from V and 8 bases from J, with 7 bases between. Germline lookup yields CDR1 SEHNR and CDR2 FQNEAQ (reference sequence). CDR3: CASSLPGKPQHF. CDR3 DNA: TGTGCCAGCAGCTTACCTGGGAAGCCCCAGCATTTT.

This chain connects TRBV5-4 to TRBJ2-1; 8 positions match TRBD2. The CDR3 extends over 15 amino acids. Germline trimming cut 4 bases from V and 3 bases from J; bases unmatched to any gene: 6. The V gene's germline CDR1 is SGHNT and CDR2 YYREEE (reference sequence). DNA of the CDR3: TGTGCCAGCAGCACTGAGCGGGAGCACTACAATGAGCAGTTCTTC. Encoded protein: CASSTEREHYNEQFF.

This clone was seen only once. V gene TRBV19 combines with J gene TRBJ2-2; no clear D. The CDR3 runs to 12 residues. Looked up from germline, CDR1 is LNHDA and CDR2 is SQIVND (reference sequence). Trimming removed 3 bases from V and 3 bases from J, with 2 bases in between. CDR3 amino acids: CASSIYTGELFF. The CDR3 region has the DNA TGTGCCAGTAGTATCTACACCGGGGAGCTGTTTTTT. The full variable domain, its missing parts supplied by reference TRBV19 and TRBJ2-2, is DGGITQSPKYLFRKEGQNVTLSCEQNLNHDAMYWYRQDPGQGLRLIYYSQIVNDFQKGDIAEGYSVSREKKESFPLTVTSAQKNPTAFYLCASSIYTGELFFGEGSRLTVL.

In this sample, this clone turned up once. The CDR3 is CASSLSEGRISYEQYF. The CDR3 DNA reads TGTGCCAGCAGTTTATCTGAGGGAAGAATTTCCTACGAGCAGTACTTC. This chain joins TRBV27 and TRBJ2-7; D might be TRBD2 (5 bases). Between the trimmed V and J ends, which lost 0 bases and 1 base, there was a span of 13 bases. The CDR3 has 16 residues. Germline-derived CDR1 and CDR2 are MNHEY and SMNVEV (reference sequence).